The 15 T cell receptor beta chains listed next were all sequenced from one sample in a study of OX40 agonist ivuxolimab in advanced cancers. Sequenced by immunoSEQ multiplex PCR; TCRdb stores in-frame clones only, minus some. The profile shows about 67,000 clones, over 75% of them singletons. The sample was CD4+ or CD8+ T cells sorted from blood, taken in a trial of the OX40 agonist ivuxolimab. These TCRs come from an adult with an advanced solid tumor such as melanoma, head and neck, liver or kidney cancer.

The chain is built from TRBV7-9 and TRBJ2-2; D gene uncertain. V lost 2 bases and J 3 bases, leaving 1 base between the germline ends. CDR1 and CDR2 (germline): SEHNR, FQNEAQ (reference sequence). This CDR3 spans 12 amino acids. In DNA, the CDR3 is TGTGCCAGCAGCTTATACACCGGGGAGCTGTTTTTT. It specifies CASSLYTGELFF.

The gene calls are TRBV5-1 and TRBJ2-5; D is tentatively TRBD1 or TRBD2 (5 bases each). This CDR3 has 14 amino acids. Germline-derived CDR1 and CDR2 are SGHRS and YFSETQ. V was clipped by 4 bases and J by 3 bases, with 13 bases between them. CDR3 DNA: TGCGCCAGCAGCGTCGGGGCAGGGAAAGAGACCCAGTACTTC. Protein product: CASSVGAGKETQYF.

The rearrangement links TRBV20-1 to TRBJ2-7; 8 bases match TRBD1. In germline, CDR1 is DFQATT, CDR2 SNEGSKA (reference sequence). This CDR3 region has 11 residues. CDR3 in DNA: TGCAGCCTAGGACAGGGCTACGAGCAGTACTTC. The encoded protein is CSLGQGYEQYF.

J is TRBJ2-7 and V is TRBV29-1; D ambiguous. V was trimmed by 8 bases and J by 0 bases, leaving 11 bases between them. Germline V gene sequence: CDR1 SQVTM, CDR2 ANQGSEA. The CDR3 length is 12 residues. This CDR3 is CSIGEDSYEQYF. The CDR3 DNA follows: TGCAGCATTGGAGAGGACTCCTACGAGCAGTACTTC.

This clone was observed once. The chain employs TRBV11-3 and TRBJ2-2; perhaps TRBD2 as D (6 bases). This CDR3 has 13 amino acids. Germline V gene data show CDR1 as SGHNT and CDR2 as YENEEA. Between the trimmed V and J ends, which lost 7 bases and 2 bases, there was a span of 8 bases. CDR3 protein: CASNAGNTGELFF. For the CDR3, the DNA is TGTGCCAGCAACGCGGGAAACACCGGGGAGCTGTTTTTT.

This chain links TRBV2 with TRBJ2-2; 12 bases fit TRBD2. The CDR3 contains 15 residues. After removal of 10 bases from V and 4 bases from J, the junction contained 7 bases not matched to a gene. Per germline, CDR1 SNHLY and CDR2 FYNNEI. The CDR3 protein is CATLELAGGTGELFF. The CDR3 DNA reads as TGTGCCACCCTAGAACTAGCGGGGGGCACCGGGGAGCTGTTTTTT. Full variable domain (missing parts from reference TRBV2 and TRBJ2-2): EPEVTQTPSHQVTQMGQEVILRCVPISNHLYFYWYRQILGQKVEFLVSFYNNEISEKSEIFDDQFSVERPDGSNFTLKIRSTKLEDSAMYFCATLELAGGTGELFFGEGSRLTVL.

The chain employs TRBV7-2 and TRBJ1-3; D gene uncertain. Trimming left V 5 bases short and J 3 bases short, with 8 bases between. The CDR3 is 13 residues long. Germline V gives CDR1 SGHTA, CDR2 FQGNSA. For the CDR3, the DNA is TGTGCCAGCAGCCGCATAAGTGGAAACACCATATATTTT. Protein: CASSRISGNTIYF.

V is TRBV18 and J is TRBJ2-7; D gene unclear. Germline CDR1 is KGHSH and CDR2 is LQKENI. This CDR3 has 13 residues. Trimming removed 2 bases from V and 3 bases from J, with 8 bases in between. CDR3 region: CASSPSILYEQYF. CDR3 DNA sequence: TGTGCCAGCTCACCATCTATTCTCTACGAGCAGTACTTC.

The chain uses TRBV7-9 and TRBJ2-7; 10 nucleotides align to TRBD2. CDR1 and CDR2 (germline): SEHNR, FQNEAQ (reference sequence). With 6 bases clipped from V and 0 bases from J, the junction kept 14 bases outside the gene matches. There are 18 residues in the CDR3. CDR3 residues: CASRPELSGGVSSYEQYF. In DNA, the CDR3 is TGTGCCAGCAGACCGGAGCTAAGCGGGGGGGTCAGCTCCTACGAGCAGTACTTC.

This chain joins TRBV5-4 and TRBJ2-3; tentatively, D is TRBD2 (6 bases). Germline lookup yields CDR1 SGHNT and CDR2 YYREEE (reference sequence). Trimming stripped 4 bases from V and 3 bases from J, with 12 bases between. The CDR3 is made up of 14 amino acids. CDR3: CASSPGGDTDTQYF. The CDR3 coding sequence is TGTGCCAGCAGCCCTGGAGGGGATACAGATACGCAGTATTTT.

The chain links TRBV5-1 to TRBJ2-7; D unresolved. The germline V gene encodes CDR1 SGHRS and CDR2 YFSETQ. Trimming took off 2 bases at V and 5 bases at J, with 17 bases between the two ends. The CDR3 contains 15 residues. The CDR3 nucleotides read TGCGCCAGCAGCTTACAAGGTCCTCGGGCAAACGAGCAGTACTTC. This sequence encodes CASSLQGPRANEQYF. Drawing the rest from reference TRBV5-1 and TRBJ2-7, the complete variable domain is KAGVTQTPRYLIKTRGQQVTLSCSPISGHRSVSWYQQTPGQGLQFLFEYFSETQRNKGNFPGRFSGRQFSNSRSEMNVSTLELGDSALYLCASSLQGPRANEQYFGPGTRLTVT.

This clone occurred once. The rearrangement joins TRBV6-5 to TRBJ1-2, with D possibly being TRBD1 (6 bases). The CDR3 length is 15 residues. V lost 6 bases and J 2 bases, leaving 16 bases between the germline ends. Germline V gene lookup returns CDR1 MNHEY and CDR2 SVGAGI. The CDR3 DNA reads TGTGCCAGCAGCCAGAGGGGGGGGTCAAACTATGGCTACACCTTC. This gives the protein CASSQRGGSNYGYTF.

This clone was seen a few times. V and J are TRBV6-5 and TRBJ2-7; the D gene is possibly TRBD1 (5 bases). Between the trimmed V and J ends, which lost 7 bases and 4 bases, there was a span of 14 bases. Germline lookup yields CDR1 MNHEY and CDR2 SVGAGI. This CDR3 spans 13 amino acids. The CDR3 DNA sequence: TGTGCCAGCATTGGGGCAGGGTTGTACGAGCAGTACTTC. Amino acid sequence: CASIGAGLYEQYF.

This chain links TRBV2 with TRBJ1-6; no definite D call. This CDR3 spans 12 amino acids. Germline V gene lookup returns CDR1 SNHLY and CDR2 FYNNEI. V was shortened by 5 bases and J by 10 bases, with 9 bases between the two germline ends. CDR3 in amino acids: CASSFIGSPLHF. The CDR3 DNA sequence: TGTGCCAGCAGTTTCATAGGATCACCCCTCCACTTT.

This clone appeared a few times. The genes are TRBV19 and TRBJ2-4, with 7 bases fitting TRBD1. Germline values: CDR1 LNHDA, CDR2 SQIVND (reference sequence). This CDR3 has 14 residues. With 7 bases clipped from V and 6 bases from J, the junction kept 9 bases outside the gene matches. The CDR3 sequence: CASTDPGTANIQYF. The CDR3 region has the DNA TGTGCCAGTACCGACCCAGGGACAGCAAACATTCAGTACTTC.